This is a list of T cell receptor beta chains from one sample in a study of lymphopenia after photon versus proton radiotherapy. The table came from immunoSEQ multiplex PCR; TCRdb's copy has only in-frame clones and leaves some out. Of approximately 160,000 clones in the sample, more than 85% were seen once. The material sequenced was peripheral blood, taken from a patient treated with photon-based radiotherapy. The receptors were gathered from a man aged 50 to 60 with gastric cancer. Both conserved end residues are part of each CDR3. The order of the fields is D gene, V gene, clone size, J gene, CDR3 DNA, CDR3 protein. The D gene is left open where the match is weak. Size values are once, few and many counts, or a class for expanded clones, and some rows have none.

TRBD1	TRBV19	.	TRBJ1-5	TGTGCCAGTATACCAACAGGGGACTATCAGCCCCAGCATTTT	CASIPTGDYQPQHF
TRBD1	TRBV7-2	.	TRBJ2-1	TGTGCCAGCAGCTTAGGCGTCGGACAGGGGGCGTATGAGCAGTTCTTC	CASSLGVGQGAYEQFF
.	TRBV2	once	TRBJ1-1	TGTGCCAGCAGTGTGGAGGTGGTGAACACTGAAGCTTTCTTT	CASSVEVVNTEAFF
.	TRBV7-6	once	TRBJ1-1	TGTGCCAGCAGCTATGGACGGGGGACGAACACTGAAGCTTTCTTT	CASSYGRGTNTEAFF
.	TRBV10-2	once	TRBJ1-1	TGCGCCAGCAGCCCTGACCGGAGGAACACTGAAGCTTTCTTT	CASSPDRRNTEAFF
TRBD1	TRBV7-6	.	TRBJ2-7	TGTGCCAGCAGCTCCAGACAGGGGGCCTACGAGCAGTACTTC	CASSSRQGAYEQYF
TRBD1	TRBV9	.	TRBJ1-1	TGTGCCAGCAGCAGAAGGACAGGTATGAACACTGAAGCTTTCTTT	CASSRRTGMNTEAFF
TRBD1	TRBV5-1	.	TRBJ2-1	TGCGCCAGCAGCTTGAGTACCAGGGGGCCATACAATGAGCAGTTCTTC	CASSLSTRGPYNEQFF
TRBD1	TRBV29-1	.	TRBJ2-5	TGCAGCGTTGTGGTGGGGACAGGGGGCCGTCCGATCCACTTC	CSVVVGTGGRPIHF
.	TRBV28	.	TRBJ1-3	TGTGCCAGCAGTTTTGAAGGACACACCATATATTTT	CASSFEGHTIYF
TRBD1	TRBV5-1	.	TRBJ1-1	TGCGCCAGCAGCTTATCGACAGGGGCCCCTGAAGCTTTCTTT	CASSLSTGAPEAFF
.	TRBV20-1	few	TRBJ2-7	TGCAGTGCTCCTTCGCGCGAGCAGTACTTC	CSAPSREQYF
.	TRBV18	few	TRBJ1-1	TGTGCCAGCTCACCACGCCTGGCGTGGGGCACTGAAGCTTTCTTT	CASSPRLAWGTEAFF
TRBD2	TRBV11-2	.	TRBJ2-3	TGTGCCAGCAGGTGGGCGGGAGGGCCAGATACGCAGTATTTT	CASRWAGGPDTQYF
.	TRBV6-5	.	TRBJ2-7	TGTGCCAGCACCATGAGACGGGGCAGCTCCTACGAGCAGTACTTC	CASTMRRGSSYEQYF
.	TRBV7-6	.	TRBJ1-2	TGTGCCAGCAGCTCCGGGAGCTCAAACTATGGCTACACCTTC	CASSSGSSNYGYTF
.	TRBV28	.	TRBJ2-2	TGTGCCAGTAAACCGGGACACCCCACCGGGGAGCTGTTTTTT	CASKPGHPTGELFF
.	TRBV7-9	.	TRBJ2-4	TGTGCCAGCAGCTTGCTAGCCAAAAACATTCAGTACTTC	CASSLLAKNIQYF
.	TRBV6-5	.	TRBJ1-5	TGTGCCAGCGCCGCAGGGGACCGTGGGGAGCCCCAGCATTTT	CASAAGDRGEPQHF
TRBD1	TRBV28	.	TRBJ1-2	TGTGCCAGCAGTTTCGCCGGGACAGGGGGCGTAGGCTACACCTTC	CASSFAGTGGVGYTF
.	TRBV30	once	TRBJ1-3	TGTGCCTGGAGTGTACCCCTCCCCGGCTCTGGAAACACCATATATTTT	CAWSVPLPGSGNTIYF
.	TRBV7-9	.	TRBJ1-2	TGTGCCAGCAGCGGTCGGACAGCCGGGAGCTACACCTTC	CASSGRTAGSYTF
.	TRBV25-1	.	TRBJ1-2	TGTGCCAGCAGTGACCACGTCTATGGCTACACCTTC	CASSDHVYGYTF
.	TRBV27	.	TRBJ2-7	TGTGCCAGCAGTTTGCAGGGCTACGAGCAGTACTTC	CASSLQGYEQYF
.	TRBV7-6	.	TRBJ1-1	TGTGCCAGCAGTAGCCGGGGGGGCATGAACACTGAAGCTTTCTTT	CASSSRGGMNTEAFF
TRBD2	TRBV5-4	.	TRBJ2-7	TGTGCCAGCAGCTTGGCCCGAGGGACTAGCGGGAACGAGCAGTACTTC	CASSLARGTSGNEQYF
TRBD1	TRBV30	.	TRBJ1-1	TGTGCCTGGAAATCGGACAGGAGGGGCATGAACACTGAAGCTTTCTTT	CAWKSDRRGMNTEAFF
.	TRBV7-3	once	TRBJ1-1	TGTGCCAGCAGCCAACAGCGGGGGACGACTGAAGCTTTCTTT	CASSQQRGTTEAFF
.	TRBV9	.	TRBJ1-2	TGTGCCAGCAGCGTCGAGACAGTGGGCTATGGCTACACCTTC	CASSVETVGYGYTF
TRBD2	TRBV5-4	.	TRBJ2-7	TGTGCCAGCAGCTTGGGGGGACTAGCGGGAGGCCTTTACGAGCAGTACTTC	CASSLGGLAGGLYEQYF
.	TRBV4-1	.	TRBJ2-1	TGCGCCAGCAGCCCCGGGACGCGAACCATACCTTACAATGAGCAGTTCTTC	CASSPGTRTIPYNEQFF
.	TRBV10-1	.	TRBJ2-7	TGCGCCAGCAGTGAACGGGTTACCTACGAGCAGTACTTC	CASSERVTYEQYF
.	TRBV5-4	.	TRBJ2-7	TGTGCCAGCAGCCGGGGGCCTTTGGTTTCAGGGATTCCCTACGAGCAGTACTTC	CASSRGPLVSGIPYEQYF
TRBD1	TRBV6-1	.	TRBJ2-7	TGTGCCAGCAGTGTTAACAGGGGCGAGGGTTACGAGCAGTACTTC	CASSVNRGEGYEQYF
.	TRBV19	.	TRBJ1-1	TGTGCCAGTAGTATAGGGGACTACACTGAAGCTTTCTTT	CASSIGDYTEAFF
.	TRBV11-2	.	TRBJ1-4	TGTGCCAGCAGACAAATTGGGGGGCTGCACGGTAATGAAAAACTGTTTTTT	CASRQIGGLHGNEKLFF
.	TRBV12-5	once	TRBJ2-4	TGTGCTAGTGCCCTTCAACCAGCCCCAGGGAACATTCAGTACTTC	CASALQPAPGNIQYF
.	TRBV9	once	TRBJ2-2	TGTGCCAGCAGCGGGAAAGGGGCCCTGAACACCGGGGAGCTGTTTTTT	CASSGKGALNTGELFF
.	TRBV5-8	.	TRBJ2-2	TGTGCCAGCAGCCTAGTGTTTGAGGGTCCCGGGGAGCTGTTTTTT	CASSLVFEGPGELFF
.	TRBV28	.	TRBJ1-5	TGTGCCAGCAGTTTGGGACGGACTTCGTATAGCAATCAGCCCCAGCATTTT	CASSLGRTSYSNQPQHF
.	TRBV5-8	.	TRBJ2-5	TGTGCCAGCAGCCAATCTAGATTCGCAGAAGAGACCCAGTACTTC	CASSQSRFAEETQYF
.	TRBV4-2	.	TRBJ2-2	TGTGCCAGCAGCCACCTACAGGGGAACACCGGGGAGCTGTTTTTT	CASSHLQGNTGELFF
.	TRBV7-9	.	TRBJ2-3	TGTGCCAGCAACCTAGGTAGCACAGATACGCAGTATTTT	CASNLGSTDTQYF
.	TRBV11-2	.	TRBJ1-4	TGTGCCAGCAGCTTAGATTACGGCGGAGCAACTAATGAAAAACTGTTTTTT	CASSLDYGGATNEKLFF
TRBD1	TRBV19	.	TRBJ1-1	TGTGCCAGTTTTCATCGGGACAGGGGGGTGAACACTGAAGCTTTCTTT	CASFHRDRGVNTEAFF
.	TRBV19	.	TRBJ2-2	TGTGCCAGTAGTCTCACCGGGGAGCTGTTTTTT	CASSLTGELFF
TRBD2	TRBV29-1	.	TRBJ2-5	TGCAGCGTTGTGGGGGTGCCCCCCAGCGGGAGGAGGCAAGAGACCCAGTACTTC	CSVVGVPPSGRRQETQYF
.	TRBV6-6	once	TRBJ1-3	TGTGCCAGCACCCAATCTGGAAACACCATATATTTT	CASTQSGNTIYF
.	TRBV27	.	TRBJ2-7	TGTGCCAGCAGTTTATTTAGAGGCTCCTACGAGCAGTACTTC	CASSLFRGSYEQYF
.	TRBV19	.	TRBJ1-5	TGTGCCAGTAGTACCCCCCTGGGGGGGAAGGTCAATCAGCCCCAGCATTTT	CASSTPLGGKVNQPQHF
.	TRBV28	once	TRBJ2-7	TGTGCCAGCAGTCTAAACGGACACCGCTACGAGCAGTACTTC	CASSLNGHRYEQYF
TRBD1	TRBV30	.	TRBJ2-2	TGTGCCTGGAGTAAAGGACAGGGCGCCGGGGAGCTGTTTTTT	CAWSKGQGAGELFF
TRBD2	TRBV6-5	.	TRBJ2-3	TGTGCAACCTTGGAGCGGGAGGGTGATACGCAGTATTTT	CATLEREGDTQYF
.	TRBV7-9	.	TRBJ1-4	TGTGCCAGCACGGGGAAGGGGCATAATGAAAAACTGTTTTTT	CASTGKGHNEKLFF
.	TRBV2	.	TRBJ2-7	TGTGCCAGCAGTGAACGGCGGGATGCCTACGAGCAGTACTTC	CASSERRDAYEQYF
TRBD2	TRBV5-4	.	TRBJ2-1	TGTGCCAGCAGCACGGGGACTAGCGGAAACAATGAGCAGTTCTTC	CASSTGTSGNNEQFF
.	TRBV28	.	TRBJ1-3	TGTGCCAGCAGTTTCCCGGGGGGTTCTGGAAACACCATATATTTT	CASSFPGGSGNTIYF
.	TRBV13	.	TRBJ1-1	TGTGCCAGCAGCTTCCCCAGGGACACTGAAGCTTTCTTT	CASSFPRDTEAFF